The source of this T cell receptor beta chain is a study of blood T cell repertoires in COVID-19. As for the study in general: Nucleic acid was either cDNA or gDNA, and it came from T cells, B-cell-depleted T cells, or PBMCs.

Original methodology: By means of reference gene primer amplification, nucleated cell counts were estimated. Some clones are missing from TCRdb's copy, which holds only in-frame ones; the method was immunoSEQ multiplex PCR. The V and J calls and clone size are taken from that table; D and trimming were inferred from the DNA. The table includes about 200,000 clones, approximately 80% detected once. The CDR3 loop spans 16 amino acids. J gave up 4 bases and V 6 bases, and 15 bases lay outside the gene matches. Germline-derived CDR1 and CDR2 are SGHNT and YYREEE (reference sequence). Participant age was roughly 18 to 100 years, and participants resided in about two dozen US areas. Cohorts were based on clinical histories the participants reported.

Sequenced material: PBMCs or T cells enriched from blood (not recorded which). The chain joins TRBV5-4 to TRBJ1-1; the match to TRBD1 covers 7 bases. The sequence came from a woman in her forties with acute COVID-19. The CDR3 region is CASTPERGRTATEAFF. CDR3 nucleotide sequence: TGTGCCAGCACCCCCGAGAGGGGGCGGACGGCCACTGAAGCTTTCTTT. The variable domain in full, with the rest retrieved from reference TRBV5-4 and TRBJ1-1, is ETGVTQSPTHLIKTRGQQVTLRCSSQSGHNTVSWYQQALGQGPQFIFQYYREEENGRGNFPPRFSGLQFPNYSSELNVNALELDDSALYLCASTPERGRTATEAFFGQGTRLTVV.